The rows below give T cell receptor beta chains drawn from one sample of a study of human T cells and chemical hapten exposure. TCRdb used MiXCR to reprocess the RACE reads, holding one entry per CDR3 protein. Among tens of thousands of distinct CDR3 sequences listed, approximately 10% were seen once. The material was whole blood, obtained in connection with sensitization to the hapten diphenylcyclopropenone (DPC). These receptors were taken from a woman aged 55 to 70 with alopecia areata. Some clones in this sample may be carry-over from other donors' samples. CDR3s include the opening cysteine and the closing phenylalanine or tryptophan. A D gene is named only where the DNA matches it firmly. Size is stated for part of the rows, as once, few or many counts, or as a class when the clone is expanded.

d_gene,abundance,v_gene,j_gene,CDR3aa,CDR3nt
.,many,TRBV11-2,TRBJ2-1,CASSRDHAVGEQFF,TGTGCCAGCAGCCGGGACCACGCTGTGGGTGAGCAGTTCTTC
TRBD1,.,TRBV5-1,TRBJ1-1,CASSYGQGKNTEAFF,TGCGCCAGCAGCTACGGACAGGGGAAGAACACTGAAGCTTTCTTT
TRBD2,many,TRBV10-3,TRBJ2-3,CAISPGLAGGRGTDTQYF,TGTGCCATCAGTCCGGGACTAGCGGGGGGGCGAGGCACAGATACGCAGTATTTT
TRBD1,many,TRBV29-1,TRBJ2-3,CSVARTGLLDTQYF,TGCAGCGTCGCCCGGACAGGTTTGTTGGATACGCAGTATTTT
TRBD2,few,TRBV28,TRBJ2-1,CASKAGTSVVNEQFF,TGTGCCAGCAAGGCCGGGACTAGCGTCGTAAATGAGCAGTTCTTC
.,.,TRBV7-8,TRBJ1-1,CASSPSFSSEAFF,TGTGCCAGCAGCCCTTCTTTTAGCTCTGAAGCTTTCTTT
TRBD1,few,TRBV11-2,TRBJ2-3,CASFDPGTVPDTQYF,TGTGCCAGCTTCGACCCGGGGACAGTCCCAGATACGCAGTATTTT
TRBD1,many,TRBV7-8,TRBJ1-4,CASSLRAGGKLFF,TGTGCCAGCAGCTTACGGGCAGGGGGAAAACTGTTTTTT
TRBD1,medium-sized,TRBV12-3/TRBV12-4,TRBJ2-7,CASSPTGAEQYF,TGTGCCAGCAGCCCGACAGGGGCCGAGCAGTACTTC
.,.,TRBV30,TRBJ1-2,CAWRASPETAYGYTF,TGTGCCTGGAGAGCAAGTCCCGAGACAGCATATGGCTACACCTTC
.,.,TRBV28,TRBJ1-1,CASSGGGSITEAFF,TGTGCCAGCAGTGGGGGCGGGTCGATCACTGAAGCTTTCTTT
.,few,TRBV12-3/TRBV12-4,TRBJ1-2,CASSLKGANYGYTF,TGTGCCAGCAGTTTAAAGGGTGCAAACTATGGCTACACCTTC
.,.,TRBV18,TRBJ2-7,CASSPISYEQYF,TGTGCCAGCTCACCAATCTCCTACGAGCAGTACTTC
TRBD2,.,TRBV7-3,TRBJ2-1,CASSSIAGYNEQFF,TGTGCCAGCAGCTCTATAGCGGGGTACAATGAGCAGTTCTTC
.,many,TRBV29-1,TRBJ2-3,CSVSPTDTQYF,TGCAGCGTCAGTCCGACAGATACGCAGTATTTT
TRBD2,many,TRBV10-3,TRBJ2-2,CAISAGLSIAGVTGELFF,TGTGCCATCAGTGCCGGGTTGAGTATAGCGGGGGTCACCGGGGAGCTGTTTTTT
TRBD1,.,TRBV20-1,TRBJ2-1,CSARGGRQGSYNEQFF,TGCAGTGCTAGAGGGGGTCGACAGGGCTCCTACAATGAGCAGTTCTTC
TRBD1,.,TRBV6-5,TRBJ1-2,CASSPGTGGAYGYTF,TGTGCCAGCAGTCCCGGGACAGGGGGAGCCTATGGCTACACCTTC
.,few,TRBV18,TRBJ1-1,CASSPRNLRQGYTEAFF,TGTGCCAGCTCACCAAGAAATCTAAGGCAGGGGTACACTGAAGCTTTCTTT
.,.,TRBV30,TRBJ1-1,CAWTTALIGTQAFF,TGTGCCTGGACGACAGCTCTTATAGGCACTCAAGCTTTCTTT
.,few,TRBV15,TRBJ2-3,CATSGTRFGSGGTDTQYF,TGTGCCACCAGCGGAACCCGTTTTGGATCGGGCGGCACAGATACGCAGTATTTT
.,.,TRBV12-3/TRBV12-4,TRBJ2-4,CASSPAPGLGRVKNIQYF,TGTGCCAGCAGTCCCGCCCCGGGACTGGGACGTGTCAAAAACATTCAGTACTTC
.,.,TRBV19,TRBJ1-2,CASRLGGQYGYTF,TGTGCCAGTAGACTGGGTGGACAGTATGGCTACACCTTC
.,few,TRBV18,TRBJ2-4,CASSRSTSYGDIQYF,TGTGCCAGCTCACGATCTACCTCGTACGGAGACATTCAGTACTTC
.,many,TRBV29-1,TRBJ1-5,CSVGSSNQPQHF,TGCAGCGTTGGTTCTAGCAATCAGCCCCAGCATTTT
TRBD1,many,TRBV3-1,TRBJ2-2,CASSRDRHTGELFF,TGTGCCAGCAGCCGGGACAGACACACCGGGGAGCTGTTTTTT
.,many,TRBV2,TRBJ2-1,CASSARGGPYNEQFF,TGTGCCAGCAGTGCAAGGGGGGGACCCTACAATGAGCAGTTCTTC
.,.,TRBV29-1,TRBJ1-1,CSVVTPSTEAFF,TGCAGCGTTGTAACCCCGAGCACTGAAGCTTTCTTT
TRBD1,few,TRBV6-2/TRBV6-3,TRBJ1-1,CASGRGPRTEAFF,TGTGCCAGCGGCAGGGGGCCCCGCACTGAAGCTTTCTTT
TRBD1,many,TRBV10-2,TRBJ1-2,CASRKSGTGHYGYTF,TGCGCCAGCAGGAAATCCGGGACAGGGCACTATGGCTACACCTTC
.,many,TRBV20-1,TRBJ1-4,CSAVSFRDTTNEKLFF,TGCAGTGCAGTCTCTTTCCGGGACACAACTAATGAAAAACTGTTTTTT
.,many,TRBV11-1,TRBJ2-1,CASSLARVDEQFF,TGTGCCAGCAGCTTAGCCAGGGTCGATGAGCAGTTCTTC
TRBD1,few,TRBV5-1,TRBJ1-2,CASSLGTGNGYTF,TGCGCCAGCAGCTTAGGGACAGGGAACGGCTACACCTTC
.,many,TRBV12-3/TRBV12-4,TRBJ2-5,CASRFASTQYF,TGTGCCAGCAGGTTCGCCTCAACCCAGTACTTC
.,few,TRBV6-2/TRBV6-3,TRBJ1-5,CASSYSGGNQPQHF,TGTGCCAGCAGTTACTCAGGGGGGAATCAGCCCCAGCATTTT
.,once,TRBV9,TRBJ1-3,CASSAQVSGNTIYF,TGTGCCAGCAGCGCCCAGGTCTCTGGAAACACCATATATTTT
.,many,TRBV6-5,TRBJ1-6,CASSYTTVYNSPLHF,TGTGCCAGCAGTTACACGACAGTCTATAATTCACCCCTCCACTTT
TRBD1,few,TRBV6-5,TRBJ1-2,CASSYSAPTGSHTGSYTF,TGTGCCAGCAGTTACTCGGCACCGACAGGGTCCCACACGGGGAGCTACACCTTC
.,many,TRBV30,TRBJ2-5,CAWSETETQYF,TGTGCCTGGAGTGAAACAGAGACCCAGTACTTC
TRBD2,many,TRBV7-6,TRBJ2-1,CASSLQASGVGEQFF,TGTGCCAGCAGCTTACAGGCTAGCGGGGTCGGTGAGCAGTTCTTC
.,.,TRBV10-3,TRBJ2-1,CAISEKASYNEQFF,TGTGCCATCAGTGAAAAAGCTTCTTACAATGAGCAGTTCTTC